A selection of T cell receptor beta chains follows, all from one sample in a study of shared clonotypes between healthy human individuals. Sequencing was performed with immunoSEQ multiplex PCR; in TCRdb, only in-frame clones are kept and a portion is missing. The top ten hold over 1.5% of the sample, which has about 2.1 million clones, just under 95% seen once. Sequencing was done on a sample of naive CD8+ T cells from PBMCs. These receptors were obtained from a man between 18 and 35 years old in good health. Some clones in this sample may be carry-over from other donors' samples. Both conserved end residues are part of each CDR3. The D gene is left open where the match is weak. Clone size, where shown, is once, few, many, or a class for clones that have expanded.

TRBV10-1	NA	TRBJ2-1	NA	TGCGCCAGCAGTGATCAGACCGTTTTCGCGGAACAGTTCTTC	CASSDQTVFAEQFF
TRBV27	NA	TRBJ2-7	TRBD1	TGTGCCAGCAGTCCTTGGGACAGGGAATTAAGCGAGCAGTACTTC	CASSPWDRELSEQYF
TRBV4-1	NA	TRBJ2-5	NA	TGCGCCAGCAGCCAAGATAGAGAGACCCAGTACTTC	CASSQDRETQYF
TRBV5-1	NA	TRBJ2-1	NA	TGCGCCAGCAGCTTCTTGAATGAGCAGTTCTTC	CASSFLNEQFF
TRBV5-1	once	TRBJ1-1	TRBD1	TGCGCCAGCAGCTTGGTACAGGGGTGGACTGAAGCTTTCTTT	CASSLVQGWTEAFF
TRBV7-9	once	TRBJ2-1	TRBD2	TGTGCCAGCAGCTTACTAGCGGACCTTTGGGATGAGCAGTTCTTC	CASSLLADLWDEQFF
TRBV6-5	NA	TRBJ2-1	TRBD2	TGTGCCAGCAGTTATTCGGCTAGCGGAAACAATGAGCAGTTCTTC	CASSYSASGNNEQFF
TRBV15	NA	TRBJ2-7	NA	TGTGCCACCAGCAGAGATCGAGGGACGGTGAGCTCCTACGAGCAGTACTTC	CATSRDRGTVSSYEQYF
TRBV5-6	NA	TRBJ2-1	NA	TGTGCCAGCAGCTTGTGGGGTGAGGGTTTCAATGAGCAGTTCTTC	CASSLWGEGFNEQFF
TRBV13	NA	TRBJ2-7	TRBD1	TGTGCCAGCAGCTTAGGGACAGGGGGCAGCGAGCAGTACTTC	CASSLGTGGSEQYF
TRBV27	NA	TRBJ2-1	NA	TGTGCCAGCAGTCTAGACGGTTACAATGAGCAGTTCTTC	CASSLDGYNEQFF
TRBV25-1	once	TRBJ1-2	TRBD1	TGTGCCAGCAAACCCCCGGGACAGGGCTATGGCTACACCTTC	CASKPPGQGYGYTF